These 8 T cell receptor beta chains were all obtained from the same sample, sequenced in a study of T-cell reconstitution after alpha-beta-depleted transplantation in children. Unique molecular identifiers featured in how the TCRbeta library was prepared. One entry per CDR3 protein results from TCRdb running MiXCR on the PCR reads. In the table there are hundreds of thousands of distinct CDR3 sequences, approximately 15% of which are singletons. The sequencing here drew on PBMCs from the stem cell graft donor, taken from the stem cell graft. These receptors were obtained from a human donor who donated a stem cell graft to a child with acute myeloid leukemia.

This clonotype was observed many times. The V and J genes are TRBV20-1 and TRBJ1-1, with a tentative D call TRBD1 (5 bases). Germline loops: CDR1 DFQATT, CDR2 SNEGSKA (reference sequence). The CDR3 has 16 residues. Trimming stripped 3 bases from V and 0 bases from J, with 17 bases between. In DNA form, the CDR3 reads TGCAGTGCTAGCCCCGCGGGACTGCGAATGAACACTGAAGCTTTCTTT. This gives the protein CSASPAGLRMNTEAFF.

This clonotype showed up just a few times. The CDR3 DNA follows: TGTGCCAGCAGTTTCACAGGGGGGACCCCCTACGAGCAGTACTTC. Its translation is CASSFTGGTPYEQYF. The chain uses TRBV12-3 or TRBV12-4 and TRBJ2-7; 8 bases line up with TRBD1. The CDR3 runs 15 residues. Trimming removed 3 bases from V and 2 bases from J; junction bases left unmatched: 6.

This chain connects TRBV7-2 to TRBJ1-6, with D perhaps TRBD1 (6 bases). This CDR3 is built from 14 residues. V was clipped by 3 bases and J by 10 bases, with 13 bases between them. From germline, CDR1 is SGHTA and CDR2 FQGNSA. CDR3: CASSFRDMGSPLHF. The CDR3 DNA reads TGTGCCAGCAGCTTCCGGGACATGGGATCACCCCTCCACTTT.

This clonotype was detected only a few times. The J gene is TRBJ2-1, the V gene TRBV9; 7 bases are a match to TRBD2. The trim removed 1 base at V and 6 bases at J, leaving 7 bases unmatched. This CDR3 is 15 amino acids long. Germline V gene lookup returns CDR1 SGDLS and CDR2 YYNGEE. The DNA for the CDR3 is TGTGCCAGCAGCGTATCGGGAGGATATACCAATGAGCAGTTCTTC. Its translation: CASSVSGGYTNEQFF. The variable domain in full, completed from reference TRBV9 and TRBJ2-1, reads DSGVTQTPKHLITATGQRVTLRCSPRSGDLSVYWYQQSLDQGLQFLIQYYNGEERAKGNILERFSAQQFPDLHSELNLSSLELGDSALYFCASSVSGGYTNEQFFGPGTRLTVL.

This clonotype was recorded a few times. V and J are TRBV5-6 and TRBJ2-1, with TRBD2 as a possible D gene (6 bases). CDR3 size: 16 residues. V was pared by 0 bases and J by 6 bases, with 16 bases between. Germline V gene data show CDR1 as SGHDT and CDR2 as YYEEEE. CDR3 sequence reads: CASSLDQGLDVNEQFF. The CDR3, as DNA: TGTGCCAGCAGCTTGGATCAGGGACTCGACGTCAATGAGCAGTTCTTC.

The chain joins TRBV20-1 to TRBJ2-4; the D is unclear. V dropped 1 base and J dropped 8 bases, with 12 bases sitting between them. There are 13 residues in the CDR3. In germline, CDR1 is DFQATT, CDR2 SNEGSKA (reference sequence). The CDR3 protein is CSARGDLGYIQYF. The CDR3 DNA follows: TGCAGTGCTAGAGGAGATCTGGGATACATTCAGTACTTC.

The chain recombines TRBV20-1 with TRBJ2-1; 7 nucleotides match TRBD2. Germline assignment: CDR1 DFQATT and CDR2 SNEGSKA (reference sequence). The CDR3 totals 14 residues. Germline trimming cut 6 bases from V and 4 bases from J; bases unmatched to any gene: 9. CDR3 residues: CSAETGRGYNEQFF. For the CDR3, the DNA is TGCAGTGCCGAAACCGGGCGGGGGTACAATGAGCAGTTCTTC.

At least ten counts were recorded for this clonotype. The chain links TRBV7-3 to TRBJ2-6; D is possibly TRBD2 (5 bases). Deletions cut 5 bases from V and 3 bases from J, with 11 bases between. Looked up from germline, CDR1 is SGHTA and CDR2 is FQGTGA. This CDR3 contains 15 residues. CDR3 nucleotides: TGTGCCAGCAGCCACTGGAGCGGTGGGGCCAACGTCCTGACTTTC. This codes for CASSHWSGGANVLTF.